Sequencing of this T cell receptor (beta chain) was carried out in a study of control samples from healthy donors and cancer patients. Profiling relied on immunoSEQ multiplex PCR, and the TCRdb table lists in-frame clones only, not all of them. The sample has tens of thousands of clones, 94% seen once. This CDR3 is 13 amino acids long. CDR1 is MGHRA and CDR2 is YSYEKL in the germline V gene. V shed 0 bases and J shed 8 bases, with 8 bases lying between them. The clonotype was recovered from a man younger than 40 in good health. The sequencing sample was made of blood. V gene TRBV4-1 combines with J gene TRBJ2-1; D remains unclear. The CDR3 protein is CASSQETRYEQFF. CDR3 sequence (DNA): TGCGCCAGCAGCCAAGAAACCCGATATGAGCAGTTCTTC.